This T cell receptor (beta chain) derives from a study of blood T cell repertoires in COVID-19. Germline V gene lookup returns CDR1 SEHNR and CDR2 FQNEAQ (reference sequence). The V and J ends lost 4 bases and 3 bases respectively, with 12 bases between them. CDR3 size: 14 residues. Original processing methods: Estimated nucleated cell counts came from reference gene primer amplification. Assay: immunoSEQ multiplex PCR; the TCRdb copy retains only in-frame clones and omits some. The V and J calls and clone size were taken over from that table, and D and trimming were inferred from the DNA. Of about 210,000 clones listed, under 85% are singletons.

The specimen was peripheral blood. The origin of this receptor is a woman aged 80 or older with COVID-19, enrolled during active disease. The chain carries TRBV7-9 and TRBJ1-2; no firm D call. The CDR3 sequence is CASSSGRGYYGYTF. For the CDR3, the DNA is TGTGCCAGCAGCTCCGGGCGGGGATACTATGGCTACACCTTC.